This TCR beta chain is drawn from a study of cytomegalovirus exposure and HLA in healthy donors. Whole-study findings and limits: HLA-A and HLA-B allele assignments for most subjects were reportedly predicted accurately using TCR beta sequences. Previous analysis showed most TCR beta V segments were productive about 87% or about 30% of the time. Another analysis was done later, and it associated more than 15,000 TCR beta sequences with HLA alleles at 0.05 false discovery rate.

Points on this clone: Its antigen is not known.

CDR1 is PRHDT and CDR2 is FYEKMQ in the germline V gene (reference sequence). The CDR3 runs 14 residues. V dropped 1 base and J dropped 1 base, with 7 bases sitting between them. Each donor was healthy, and each was a bone marrow donor. Researchers ran the PCR with 60 Vbeta and 13 Jbeta primers. Measured with immunoSEQ multiplex PCR; TCRdb has only the in-frame clones, and not every one. The sample lists 100,000 to 120,000 clones; approximately 84% were seen once. The material sequenced was PBMCs. The rearrangement uses TRBV13 and TRBJ1-1; D perhaps matches TRBD1 (6 bases). The TCR was taken from a man aged 35 to 55 in good health and CMV-seronegative. The CDR3 loop reads CASSLEQGNTEAFF. CDR3 in DNA: TGTGCCAGCAGCTTAGAACAGGGGAACACTGAAGCTTTCTTT.